These 10 T cell receptor beta chains were all obtained from the same sample, sequenced in a study of spatial heterogeneity in lung cancer. Time point reported: sample taken at primary tumor resection. A single record per CDR3 protein comes from TCRdb applying MiXCR to the 5' RACE reads. The sample shows approximately 40,000 distinct CDR3 sequences, around 5.2% of them seen only once. The sequencing used PBMCs, collected at surgery. The receptor source for this set is a female donor with early-stage non-small cell lung cancer.

The chain combines TRBV19 with TRBJ2-1, with 8 bases matching TRBD2. The germline V gene has CDR1 LNHDA and CDR2 SQIVND (reference sequence). CDR3 length: 14 residues. Germline trimming cut 4 bases from V and 5 bases from J; bases unmatched to any gene: 4. CDR3 nucleotides: TGTGCCAGTAGTAACCCGGGAGGGGACAATGAGCAGTTCTTC. It encodes CASSNPGGDNEQFF.

This clonotype came up a few times. V and J are TRBV5-8 and TRBJ1-5, with D unclear. CDR1 is SGHTS, CDR2 YDEGEE, per germline. CDR3 length: 16 amino acids. Trimming took off 4 bases at V and 1 base at J, with 15 bases between the two ends. The CDR3 DNA reads as TGTGCCAGCAGCCTCGCTTGGGTTTCGAGCAATCAGCCCCAGCATTTT. It yields the protein CASSLAWVSSNQPQHF.

This clonotype came up a few times. The genes are TRBV7-8 and TRBJ2-7; a possible D gene is TRBD2 (5 bases). Trimming left V 1 base short and J 5 bases short, with 21 bases between. This CDR3 is 17 amino acids long. The germline V gene has CDR1 SGHVS and CDR2 FQNEAQ. The CDR3: CASSLVQITLGVDEQYF. The CDR3 DNA is TGTGCCAGCAGCTTAGTACAGATCACACTAGGAGTCGACGAGCAGTACTTC.

This clonotype was observed a handful of times. This rearrangement joins TRBV9 to TRBJ2-5; 9 bases are shared with TRBD2. Per germline, CDR1 SGDLS and CDR2 YYNGEE. The CDR3 contains 14 residues. J was trimmed by 2 bases and V by 2 bases; bases with no gene match: 1. The CDR3 spells CASSVGLAQETQYF. CDR3 in DNA: TGTGCCAGCAGCGTGGGACTAGCTCAAGAGACCCAGTACTTC.

This clonotype was counted many times. This chain links TRBV3-1 with TRBJ2-5, with a possible D match to TRBD2 (6 bases). Trimming cost V 0 bases and J 5 bases, with 7 bases left between them. Germline lookup yields CDR1 LGHDT and CDR2 YNNKEL (reference sequence). The CDR3 is made up of 13 amino acids. CDR3 in amino acids: CASSQDLAETQYF. In DNA, the CDR3 is TGTGCCAGCAGCCAAGATCTAGCGGAGACCCAGTACTTC.

This clonotype was detected only a few times. The chain carries TRBV29-1 and TRBJ1-2, with D uncertain. Germline V lookup: CDR1 SQVTM, CDR2 ANQGSEA. The length of the CDR3 is 12 residues. V was pared by 4 bases and J by 8 bases, with 14 bases between. Written as DNA, the CDR3 is TGCAGCGTTGGAGGGTCCGGCGGGGGCTACACCTTC. This sequence encodes CSVGGSGGGYTF.

CDR3 nucleotide sequence: TGCAGTGCTAGCCCGACTAGCGGAACGCCCCCTAGCACAGATACGCAGTATTTT. It is translated as CSASPTSGTPPSTDTQYF. The chain combines TRBV20-1 with TRBJ2-3, with 9 bases that match TRBD2. After removal of 3 bases from V and 0 bases from J, the junction contained 13 bases not matched to a gene. Germline V gives CDR1 DFQATT, CDR2 SNEGSKA (reference sequence). The CDR3 consists of 18 residues.

The chain has TRBV9 and TRBJ1-2, with 7 bases identical to TRBD1. This CDR3 region has 16 residues. The germline CDR1 and CDR2 sequences are SGDLS and YYNGEE. With 0 bases clipped from V and 6 bases from J, the junction kept 11 bases outside the gene matches. Here the CDR3 DNA reads TGTGCCAGCAGCGTAGTCCTGGACAGGACCTGGGATGGCTACACCTTC. Its protein is CASSVVLDRTWDGYTF.

This clonotype showed up many times. This chain links TRBV19 with TRBJ1-2; D is possibly TRBD1 (5 bases). CDR3 length: 15 residues. V lost 5 bases, J lost 1 base, and 14 bases lay in between. Germline CDR1 and CDR2: LNHDA and SQIVND (reference sequence). CDR3 coding DNA: TGTGCCAGTAGTCGGGAGGGACGGCTTAACTATGGCTACACCTTC. It encodes CASSREGRLNYGYTF. Full variable domain (missing parts from reference TRBV19 and TRBJ1-2): DGGITQSPKYLFRKEGQNVTLSCEQNLNHDAMYWYRQDPGQGLRLIYYSQIVNDFQKGDIAEGYSVSREKKESFPLTVTSAQKNPTAFYLCASSREGRLNYGYTFGSGTRLTVV.

In this sample, this clonotype turned up many times. This sequence joins TRBV6-2 or TRBV6-3 and TRBJ2-1; D is unresolved. CDR1 and CDR2 (germline): MNHEY, SVGEGT. The CDR3 extends over 12 amino acids. Trimming took 7 bases from V and 10 from J, leaving 14 bases between them. The CDR3 is CASTDRAGEQFF. CDR3 coding DNA: TGTGCCAGCACCGACCGTGCCGGGGAGCAGTTCTTC.